This T cell receptor (beta chain) was captured in a study of blood T cell repertoires in COVID-19. About the research overall: Nucleic acid was either cDNA or gDNA, and it came from T cells, B-cell-depleted T cells, or PBMCs.

TCRdb keeps only in-frame clones here, not all; method: immunoSEQ multiplex PCR. The sample lists over 150,000 clones; roughly 90% were seen once. Enrolled during active infection, Seattle patients were then followed longitudinally. The sequenced material came from peripheral blood. This receptor was identified in a man younger than 35 with COVID-19, enrolled during active disease.

The CDR3 sequence is CSVEAERAYEQYF. DNA for the CDR3: TGCAGCGTTGAGGCGGAGCGAGCCTACGAGCAGTACTTC. The V gene is TRBV29-1, the J gene TRBJ2-7; D not resolved. Germline CDR1 and CDR2: SQVTM and ANQGSEA. The CDR3 totals 13 residues. Trimming took off 3 bases at V and 2 bases at J, with 11 bases between the two ends.